One T cell receptor (beta chain) is described in this entry. Its antigen is undetermined. The junction does not match germline at one end; this may be a read error. This entry comes from a study of cytomegalovirus exposure and HLA in healthy donors. Study-wide points: Reportedly, fewer N-insertions than the roughly 690-donor mean appeared in an Asian-associated ancestry cluster in a later analysis.

This CDR3 spans 11 amino acids. In germline, CDR1 is SEHNR, CDR2 FQNEAQ (reference sequence). The PCR used 60 Vbeta and 13 Jbeta primers. Per the original methods: Roughly 73 million unique TCR beta chains, around 11 million of them shared, were counted by a later analysis. Clones were sequenced by immunoSEQ multiplex PCR, and TCRdb holds only the in-frame ones, with some missing. Clone size and the V and J calls come from that table; the DNA yielded D and trimming. Of roughly 100,000 clones in the sample, about four fifths were seen once. Sequenced input: PBMCs. This chain links TRBV7-9 with TRBJ2-7; D may be TRBD2 (5 bases). The TCR originated in a female donor in good health and CMV-seropositive. The CDR3 DNA is TGTTCCAGCAGCTTAGGGAGCGAGCAGTACTTC. Its translation: CSSSLGSEQYF. Based on the CDR3 plus reference TRBV7-9 and TRBJ2-7, the full variable domain is DTGVSQNPRHKITKRGQNVTFRCDPISEHNRLYWYRQTLGQGPEFLTYFQNEAQLEKSRLLSDRFSAERPKGSFSTLEIQRTEQGDSAMYLCSSSLGSEQYFGPGTRLTVT.